The rows below give T cell receptor beta chains drawn from one sample of a study of blood T cell repertoires in COVID-19. The table came from immunoSEQ multiplex PCR; TCRdb's copy has only in-frame clones and leaves some out. The data hold almost 400,000 clones, with 88% observed a single time. Sequencing was done on a sample of PBMCs or T cells enriched from blood (not recorded which). These receptors all stem from a woman in her 30s with acute COVID-19. The CDR3 runs from the conserved cysteine through the conserved F or W. Each record gives: D gene, V gene, J gene, clone size, CDR3 protein, CDR3 DNA. The D gene is left open where the match is weak. Some rows have no size entry. The others give once, few or many, or a class for an expanded clone.

-,TRBV5-5,TRBJ1-3,-,CASSLQGSTKTHSGNTIYF,TGTGCCAGCAGCTTGCAGGGTTCCACGAAAACTCACTCTGGAAACACCATATATTTT
TRBD1,TRBV7-2,TRBJ1-5,-,CASSSTGKGSNQPQHF,TGTGCCAGCAGCTCGACAGGGAAGGGGAGCAATCAGCCCCAGCATTTT
-,TRBV7-3,TRBJ1-3,-,CASSKDGRVAGNTIYF,TGTGCCAGCAGCAAGGACGGGAGGGTTGCCGGAAACACCATATATTTT
TRBD2,TRBV5-1,TRBJ2-5,-,CASSLVPLSGVETQYF,TGCGCCAGCAGCTTGGTGCCGTTGAGCGGGGTGGAGACCCAGTACTTC
-,TRBV30,TRBJ1-2,-,CAWSFGGLGYGYTF,TGTGCCTGGAGTTTTGGGGGCCTTGGCTATGGCTACACCTTC
-,TRBV14,TRBJ2-2,-,CASSQVFLTNTGELFF,TGTGCCAGCAGCCAAGTGTTCCTTACGAACACCGGGGAGCTGTTTTTT
TRBD2,TRBV5-1,TRBJ2-5,once,CASSLQSGVRETQYF,TGCGCCAGCAGCTTGCAGAGCGGGGTAAGAGAGACCCAGTACTTC
-,TRBV7-9,TRBJ1-2,-,CASSLYGQGGGYTF,TGTGCCAGCAGCTTATACGGGCAGGGTGGCGGCTACACCTTC
TRBD1,TRBV7-8,TRBJ1-3,-,CASSLETGGNTIYF,TGTGCCAGCAGCTTAGAGACAGGGGGAAACACCATATATTTT
TRBD1,TRBV19,TRBJ1-1,-,CASSMDRMNTEAFF,TGTGCCAGTAGTATGGACAGGATGAACACTGAAGCTTTCTTT
TRBD1,TRBV9,TRBJ1-1,-,CASSPQGTANTEAFF,TGTGCCAGCAGCCCGCAAGGGACAGCCAACACTGAAGCTTTCTTT
-,TRBV7-8,TRBJ1-1,-,CASSLETDTEAFF,TGTGCCAGCAGCTTAGAAACAGACACTGAAGCTTTCTTT
-,TRBV5-1,TRBJ1-4,-,CASKSGALEEKLFF,TGCGCCAGCAAGTCTGGGGCTTTGGAAGAAAAACTGTTTTTT
-,TRBV29-1,TRBJ1-1,-,CSGESRGSRSPTEAFF,TGCAGCGGAGAGTCCAGGGGCAGTCGAAGCCCCACTGAAGCTTTCTTT
-,TRBV7-2,TRBJ1-2,-,CASSLAGALGYTF,TGTGCCAGCAGCTTAGCGGGGGCCTTGGGCTACACCTTC
TRBD1,TRBV7-6,TRBJ2-7,-,CASSLEGAPGQPYEQYF,TGTGCCAGCAGCTTAGAGGGGGCACCGGGACAACCCTACGAGCAGTACTTC
TRBD1,TRBV19,TRBJ2-1,-,CASSIRTGPVRRPGNEQFF,TGTGCCAGTAGTATCCGGACAGGGCCCGTGCGGCGCCCCGGCAATGAGCAGTTCTTC
-,TRBV10-3,TRBJ1-1,-,CAISQGNTEAFF,TGTGCCATCAGCCAGGGGAACACTGAAGCTTTCTTT
TRBD2,TRBV29-1,TRBJ2-5,-,CSVGGGDEGETQYF,TGCAGCGTTGGGGGAGGGGATGAGGGAGAGACCCAGTACTTC
-,TRBV19,TRBJ1-1,-,CASSKQENTEAFF,TGTGCCAGTAGTAAACAAGAGAACACTGAAGCTTTCTTT
-,TRBV27,TRBJ1-2,-,CASSRVAGVNYGYTF,TGTGCCAGCAGTCGGGTTGCAGGGGTTAACTATGGCTACACCTTC
TRBD2,TRBV2,TRBJ2-1,-,CASSEWAGGPGNEQFF,TGTGCCAGCAGTGAATGGGCGGGGGGACCTGGTAATGAGCAGTTCTTC
-,TRBV24-1,TRBJ1-3,-,CATSDRDIPGNTIYF,TGTGCCACCAGTGATCGCGACATCCCCGGAAACACCATATATTTT
-,TRBV2,TRBJ2-5,-,CASTPSGLGTQYF,TGTGCCAGCACACCCTCAGGGCTGGGGACCCAGTACTTC
TRBD1,TRBV7-8,TRBJ2-2,-,CASSKQGVHTGELFF,TGTGCCAGCAGCAAACAGGGGGTTCACACCGGGGAGCTGTTTTTT
TRBD1,TRBV5-1,TRBJ1-2,-,CASSPRDSYGYTF,TGCGCCAGCAGCCCCCGGGACAGCTATGGCTACACCTTC
TRBD2,TRBV5-8,TRBJ2-5,-,CASSPRGGSIETQYF,TGTGCCAGCAGCCCCCGGGGGGGTAGTATAGAGACCCAGTACTTC
TRBD2,TRBV10-2,TRBJ2-1,-,CASSVTSGGAAEQFF,TGCGCCAGCAGTGTTACTAGCGGGGGGGCCGCTGAGCAGTTCTTC
-,TRBV11-2,TRBJ1-5,few,CASSLAQGTNQPQHF,TGTGCCAGCAGCTTAGCTCAGGGGACCAATCAGCCCCAGCATTTT
-,TRBV19,TRBJ2-1,once,CASRGRSPGQSYNEQFF,TGTGCCAGTAGAGGTAGATCCCCGGGACAATCCTACAATGAGCAGTTCTTC
TRBD2,TRBV27,TRBJ2-1,-,CASLAGGTRDEQFF,TGTGCCAGCCTAGCGGGGGGGACTAGGGATGAGCAGTTCTTC
-,TRBV28,TRBJ1-3,-,CASSFGGASGNTIYF,TGTGCCAGCAGTTTTGGCGGAGCGTCTGGAAACACCATATATTTT
-,TRBV13,TRBJ1-4,-,CASSLLSATNEKLFF,TGTGCCAGCAGCTTGTTATCCGCAACTAATGAAAAACTGTTTTTT
-,TRBV5-6,TRBJ1-5,once,CASSSTSLQGNQPQHF,TGTGCCAGCAGCTCTACCTCATTACAGGGCAACCAGCCCCAGCATTTT
-,TRBV10-3,TRBJ2-1,-,CAISESMAGAYNEQFF,TGTGCCATCAGTGAGTCCATGGCAGGGGCCTACAATGAGCAGTTCTTC
-,TRBV7-3,TRBJ1-6,-,CASSLQGSGSPLHF,TGTGCCAGCAGCTTGCAGGGTAGTGGTTCACCCCTCCACTTT
TRBD1,TRBV4-1,TRBJ1-1,-,CASSLPTGTGNTEAFF,TGCGCCAGCAGCCTACCGACCGGGACAGGGAACACTGAAGCTTTCTTT
TRBD1,TRBV24-1,TRBJ2-1,-,CATGGGQGNEQFF,TGTGCCACCGGCGGGGGACAGGGCAATGAGCAGTTCTTC
TRBD1,TRBV27,TRBJ2-7,few,CASRMGQGATYEQYF,TGTGCCAGCAGGATGGGACAGGGGGCAACCTACGAGCAGTACTTC
-,TRBV7-2,TRBJ2-5,-,CASSLRRGAETQYF,TGTGCCAGCAGCTTACGCCGGGGGGCGGAGACCCAGTACTTC
-,TRBV5-6,TRBJ1-1,once,CASSLQGSQGHTEAFF,TGTGCCAGCAGCTTGCAGGGCAGTCAGGGGCACACTGAAGCTTTCTTT
-,TRBV3-1/TRBV3-2,TRBJ1-1,once,CASSQEGVTEAFF,TGTGCCAGCAGCCAAGAGGGCGTCACTGAAGCTTTCTTT
TRBD1,TRBV24-1,TRBJ2-7,-,CATSSGDSYEQYF,TGTGCCACCAGTTCAGGGGACAGCTACGAGCAGTACTTC
-,TRBV27,TRBJ1-4,once,CASSWGGENEKLFF,TGTGCCAGCAGTTGGGGGGGCGAAAATGAAAAACTGTTTTTT
TRBD1,TRBV6-5,TRBJ1-2,-,CASSQWDRGIYGYTF,TGTGCCAGCAGCCAATGGGACAGGGGTATCTATGGCTACACCTTC
-,TRBV7-2,TRBJ1-5,-,CASSLNRDSNQPQHF,TGTGCCAGCAGCTTAAACAGGGACAGCAATCAGCCCCAGCATTTT
TRBD1,TRBV7-6,TRBJ1-5,-,CASSLDREQPQHF,TGTGCCAGCAGCCTGGACAGGGAACAGCCCCAGCATTTT
TRBD1,TRBV28,TRBJ2-2,-,CASSRLTGGRTGELFF,TGTGCCAGCAGTCGTTTGACAGGGGGCCGGACCGGGGAGCTGTTTTTT
-,TRBV7-2,TRBJ1-3,-,CASSSPDNGNTIYF,TGTGCCAGCAGCTCCCCGGACAATGGAAACACCATATATTTT
-,TRBV19,TRBJ1-5,few,CASSRLSQPQHF,TGTGCCAGTAGTCGATTGAGTCAGCCCCAGCATTTT
-,TRBV29-1,TRBJ1-1,-,CSVVAVEAFF,TGCAGCGTTGTCGCAGTAGAAGCTTTCTTT
-,TRBV9,TRBJ1-1,-,CASSVGREEAFF,TGTGCCAGCAGCGTAGGTAGAGAAGAAGCTTTCTTT
TRBD1,TRBV5-1,TRBJ2-4,-,CASSFGDSKNIQYF,TGCGCCAGCAGCTTCGGGGACAGTAAAAACATTCAGTACTTC
-,TRBV6-5,TRBJ1-1,-,CASSRDWANTEAFF,TGTGCCAGCAGTAGGGACTGGGCGAACACTGAAGCTTTCTTT
-,TRBV2,TRBJ2-3,once,CASSVRVSTDTQYF,TGTGCCAGCAGCGTTAGAGTTAGCACAGATACGCAGTATTTT